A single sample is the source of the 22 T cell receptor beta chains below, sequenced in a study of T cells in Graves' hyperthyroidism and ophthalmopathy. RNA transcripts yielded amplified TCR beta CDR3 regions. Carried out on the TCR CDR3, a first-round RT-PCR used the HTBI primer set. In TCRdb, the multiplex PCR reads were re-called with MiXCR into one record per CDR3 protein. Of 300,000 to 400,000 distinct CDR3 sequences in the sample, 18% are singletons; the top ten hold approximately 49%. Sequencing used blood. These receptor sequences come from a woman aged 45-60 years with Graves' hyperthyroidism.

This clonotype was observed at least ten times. CDR3: CASSRTGGDNTEAFF. In DNA, the CDR3 is TGTGCCAGCAGCCGGACAGGGGGGGATAACACTGAAGCTTTCTTT. The chain carries TRBV12-3 or TRBV12-4 and TRBJ1-1; 10 nucleotides match TRBD1. The CDR3 consists of 15 residues. With 6 bases clipped from V and 2 bases from J, the junction kept 6 bases outside the gene matches.

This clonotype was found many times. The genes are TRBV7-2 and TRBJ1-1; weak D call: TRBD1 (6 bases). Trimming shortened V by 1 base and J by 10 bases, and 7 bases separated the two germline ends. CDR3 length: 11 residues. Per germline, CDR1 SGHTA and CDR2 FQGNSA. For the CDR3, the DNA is TGTGCCAGCAGCTTAGGGGGGGCAGCTTTCTTT. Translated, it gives CASSLGGAAFF.

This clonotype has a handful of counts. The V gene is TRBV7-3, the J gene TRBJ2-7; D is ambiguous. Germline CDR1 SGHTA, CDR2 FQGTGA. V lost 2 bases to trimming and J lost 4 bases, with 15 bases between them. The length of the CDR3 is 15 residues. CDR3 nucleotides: TGTGCCAGCAGCTTAGGTCCGGTGGGGATATACGAGCAGTACTTC. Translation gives CASSLGPVGIYEQYF. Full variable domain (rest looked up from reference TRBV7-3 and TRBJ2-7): GAGVSQTPSNKVTEKGKYVELRCDPISGHTALYWYRQSLGQGPEFLIYFQGTGAADDSGLPNDRFFAVRPEGSVSTLKIQRTERGDSAVYLCASSLGPVGIYEQYFGPGTRLTVT.

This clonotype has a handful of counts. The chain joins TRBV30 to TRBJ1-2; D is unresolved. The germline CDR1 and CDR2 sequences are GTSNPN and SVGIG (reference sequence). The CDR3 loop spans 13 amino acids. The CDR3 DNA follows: TGTGGTGCTAAAGGGCCACCTAACTATGGCTACACCTTC. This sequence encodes CGAKGPPNYGYTF.

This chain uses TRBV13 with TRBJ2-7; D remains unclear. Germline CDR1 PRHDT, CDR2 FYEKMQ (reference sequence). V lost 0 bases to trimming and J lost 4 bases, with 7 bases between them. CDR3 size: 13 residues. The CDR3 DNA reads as TGTGCCAGCAGCTTAGGCCCAGCGTACGAGCAGTACGTC. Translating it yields CASSLGPAYEQYV.

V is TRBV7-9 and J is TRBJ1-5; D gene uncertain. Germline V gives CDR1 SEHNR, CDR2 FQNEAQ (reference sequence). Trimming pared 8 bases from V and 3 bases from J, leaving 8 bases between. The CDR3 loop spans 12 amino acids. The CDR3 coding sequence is TGTGCCAGCGCGAACTCCAATCAGCCCCAGCATTTT. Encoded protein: CASANSNQPQHF.

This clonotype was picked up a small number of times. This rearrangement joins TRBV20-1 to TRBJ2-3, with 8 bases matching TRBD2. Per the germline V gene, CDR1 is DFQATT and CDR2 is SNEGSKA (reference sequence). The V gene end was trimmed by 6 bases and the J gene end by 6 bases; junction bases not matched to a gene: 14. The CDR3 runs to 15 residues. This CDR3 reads CSAPSRGAGGDTQYF. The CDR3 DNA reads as TGCAGTGCCCCTAGCCGAGGTGCGGGGGGCGATACGCAGTATTTT.

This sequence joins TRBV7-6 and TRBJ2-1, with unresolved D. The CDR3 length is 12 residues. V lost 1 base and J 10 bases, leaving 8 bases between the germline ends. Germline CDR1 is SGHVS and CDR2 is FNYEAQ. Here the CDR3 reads CASSLVSAEQFF. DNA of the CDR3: TGTGCCAGCAGCTTAGTGTCAGCAGAGCAGTTCTTC.

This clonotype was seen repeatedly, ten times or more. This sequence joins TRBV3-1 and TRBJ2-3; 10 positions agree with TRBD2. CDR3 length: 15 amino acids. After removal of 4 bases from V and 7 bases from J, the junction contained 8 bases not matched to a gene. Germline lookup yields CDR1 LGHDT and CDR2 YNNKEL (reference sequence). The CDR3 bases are TGTGCCAGCAGCCGTCTAGCGGGAGATGCGTATACGCAGTATTTT. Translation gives CASSRLAGDAYTQYF.

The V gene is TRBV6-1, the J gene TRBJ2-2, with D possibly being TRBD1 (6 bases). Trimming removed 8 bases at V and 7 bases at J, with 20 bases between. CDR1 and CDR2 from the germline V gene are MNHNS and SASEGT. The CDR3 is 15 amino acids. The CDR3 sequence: CASEEGSGDLGELFF. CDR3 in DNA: TGTGCCAGCGAAGAGGGGTCAGGGGACCTCGGGGAGCTGTTTTTT.

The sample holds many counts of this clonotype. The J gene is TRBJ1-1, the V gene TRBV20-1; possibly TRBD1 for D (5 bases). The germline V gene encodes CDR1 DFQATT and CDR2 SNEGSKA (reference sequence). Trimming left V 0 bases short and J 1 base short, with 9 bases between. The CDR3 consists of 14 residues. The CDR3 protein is CSARDGQGNTEAFF. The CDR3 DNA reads TGCAGTGCTAGAGATGGGCAGGGGAACACTGAAGCTTTCTTT.

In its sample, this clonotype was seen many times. CDR3 sequence reads: CAWSGQGTSPLHF. The CDR3 region has the DNA TGTGCCTGGAGTGGCCAGGGGACTTCACCCCTCCACTTT. The genes are TRBV30 and TRBJ1-6, with D perhaps matching TRBD1 (6 bases). The ends were cut back, 1 base at V and 9 bases at J, with 10 bases in the middle. The CDR3 is 13 amino acids. CDR1 and CDR2 (germline): GTSNPN, SVGIG (reference sequence).

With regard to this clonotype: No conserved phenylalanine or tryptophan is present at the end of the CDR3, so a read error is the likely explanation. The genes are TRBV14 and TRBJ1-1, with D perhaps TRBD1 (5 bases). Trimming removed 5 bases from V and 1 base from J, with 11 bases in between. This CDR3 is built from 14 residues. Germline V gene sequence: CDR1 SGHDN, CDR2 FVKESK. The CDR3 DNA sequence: TGTGCCAGCAGCGTGGGGCCCCAGAACACTGAAGCTTTCGTT. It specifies CASSVGPQNTEAFV.

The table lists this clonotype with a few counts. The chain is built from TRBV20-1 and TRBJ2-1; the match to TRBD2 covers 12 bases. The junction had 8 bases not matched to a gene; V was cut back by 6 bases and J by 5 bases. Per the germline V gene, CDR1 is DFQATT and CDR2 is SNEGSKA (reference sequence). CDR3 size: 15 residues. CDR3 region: CSAVTGTSGHNEQFF. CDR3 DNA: TGCAGTGCAGTAACCGGGACTAGCGGGCACAATGAGCAGTTCTTC.

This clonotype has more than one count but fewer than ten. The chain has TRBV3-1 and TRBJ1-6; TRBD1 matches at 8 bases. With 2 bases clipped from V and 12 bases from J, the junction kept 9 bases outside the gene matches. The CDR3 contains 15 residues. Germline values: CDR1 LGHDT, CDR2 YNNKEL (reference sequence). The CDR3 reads CASSQKAQGERPLHF. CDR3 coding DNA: TGTGCCAGCAGCCAAAAGGCACAGGGGGAACGACCCCTCCACTTT.

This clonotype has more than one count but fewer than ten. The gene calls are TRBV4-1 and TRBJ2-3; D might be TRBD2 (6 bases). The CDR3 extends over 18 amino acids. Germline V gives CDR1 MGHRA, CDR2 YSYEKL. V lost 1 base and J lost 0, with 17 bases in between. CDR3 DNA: TGCGCCAGCAGCCAAGCTAGCGAAGGCCTTCCTAGCACAGATACGCAGTATTTT. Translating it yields CASSQASEGLPSTDTQYF.

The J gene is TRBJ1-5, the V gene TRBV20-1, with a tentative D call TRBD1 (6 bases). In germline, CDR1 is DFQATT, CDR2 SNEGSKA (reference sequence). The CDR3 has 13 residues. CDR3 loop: CSVRTDSNQPQHF. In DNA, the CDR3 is TGCAGCGTCCGGACAGATAGCAATCAGCCCCAGCATTTT.

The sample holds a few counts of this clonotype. The CDR3 bases are TGTGCCAGCAGCACTGGACAGGAGGTAGCAGGAAACACCATATATTTT. Protein: CASSTGQEVAGNTIYF. The chain employs TRBV5-4 and TRBJ1-3; 7 nucleotides align to TRBD1. Germline CDR1 SGHNT, CDR2 YYREEE (reference sequence). The CDR3 runs 16 residues. V lost 4 bases, J lost 4 bases, and 11 bases stayed unmatched.

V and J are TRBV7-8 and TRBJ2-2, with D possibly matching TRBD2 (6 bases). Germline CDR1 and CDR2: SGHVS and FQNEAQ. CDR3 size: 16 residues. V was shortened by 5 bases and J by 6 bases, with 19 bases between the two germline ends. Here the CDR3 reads CASSPSTSGGAGELFF. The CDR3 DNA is TGTGCCAGCAGCCCGTCGACTAGTGGTGGTGCCGGGGAGCTGTTTTTT.

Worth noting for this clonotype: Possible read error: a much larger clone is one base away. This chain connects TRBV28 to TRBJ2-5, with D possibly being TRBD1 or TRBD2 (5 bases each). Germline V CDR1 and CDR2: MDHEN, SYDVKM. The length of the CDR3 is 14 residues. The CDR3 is CASNKPGPQGTQYF. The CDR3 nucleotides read TGTGCCAGCAACAAACCGGGGCCTCAAGGGACCCAGTACTTC.

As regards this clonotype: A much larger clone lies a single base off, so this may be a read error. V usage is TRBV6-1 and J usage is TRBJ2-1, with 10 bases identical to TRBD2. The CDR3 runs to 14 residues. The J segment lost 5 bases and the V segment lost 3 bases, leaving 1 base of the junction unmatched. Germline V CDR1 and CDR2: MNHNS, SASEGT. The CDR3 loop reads CASSDSGRDNEQFF. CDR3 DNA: TGTGCCAGCAGTGACAGCGGGAGGGACAATGAGCAGTTCTTC.

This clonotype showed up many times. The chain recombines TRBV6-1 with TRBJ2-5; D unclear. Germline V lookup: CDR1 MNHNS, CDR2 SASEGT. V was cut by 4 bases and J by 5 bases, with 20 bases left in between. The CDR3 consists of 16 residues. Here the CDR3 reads CASSGGVWTDGETQYF. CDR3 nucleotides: TGTGCCAGCAGTGGAGGAGTGTGGACCGATGGGGAGACCCAGTACTTC.